This T cell receptor (beta chain) emerged from a study of cytomegalovirus exposure and HLA in healthy donors. Concerning this clone: Its antigen is unknown.

Findings of the study overall: In a later analysis, several top co-occurrence clusters appeared linked to parvovirus B19, influenza, CMV and Epstein-Barr virus. The study listed approximately 170 cytomegalovirus-associated TCR beta chains. In an earlier analysis, productive rearrangement rates for most beta V segments clustered near 87% or 30%.

PCR involved 60 Vbeta and 13 Jbeta primers. Here immunoSEQ multiplex PCR was the method, and the copy in TCRdb shows in-frame clones only, minus some. The data show about 130,000 clones, with 80% to 90% seen just once and roughly 3% held by the top ten. J was trimmed by 2 bases and V by 3 bases; bases with no gene match: 7. The germline gives CDR1 KGHSH, CDR2 LQKENI. The CDR3 consists of 16 residues. V and J are TRBV18 and TRBJ2-3; 8 nucleotides agree with TRBD1. The source is a man aged 50 or older in good health and CMV-seronegative. Sequenced material: PBMCs. CDR3 loop: CASSPPDRGATDTQYF. DNA of the CDR3: TGTGCCAGCTCACCGCCCGACAGGGGAGCCACAGATACGCAGTATTTT. Based on the CDR3 plus reference TRBV18 and TRBJ2-3, the full variable domain is NAGVMQNPRHLVRRRGQEARLRCSPMKGHSHVYWYRQLPEEGLKFMVYLQKENIIDESGMPKERFSAEFPKEGPSILRIQQVVRGDSAAYFCASSPPDRGATDTQYFGPGTRLTVL.